These 9 T cell receptor beta chains were all obtained from the same sample, sequenced in a study of blood T cell repertoires in COVID-19. TCRdb keeps only in-frame clones here, not all; method: immunoSEQ multiplex PCR. Among about 250,000 clones, 80% to 90% were seen once, and the ten largest hold about 4.6%. Input material: peripheral blood. The receptors derive from a woman in her forties who had recovered from COVID-19.

V is TRBV7-9 and J is TRBJ1-4, with D tentatively TRBD1 (6 bases). V lost 1 base to trimming and J lost 5 bases, with 17 bases between them. This CDR3 spans 17 amino acids. CDR1 and CDR2 (germline): SEHNR, FQNEAQ (reference sequence). The DNA for the CDR3 is TGTGCCAGCAGCTTAGTACCCCCCGGGACAAGGAATGAAAAACTGTTTTTT. Translation gives CASSLVPPGTRNEKLFF.

The V gene is TRBV14, the J gene TRBJ2-7; a weak D match, TRBD1 (6 bases). There are 15 residues in the CDR3. The V end lost 1 base, the J end lost 3 bases, and 13 bases lay between the germline ends. The germline CDR1 and CDR2 sequences are SGHDN and FVKESK. In nucleotides, the CDR3 is TGTGCCAGCAGCCAAGTTGGGGGCTCAGGCTACGAGCAGTACTTC. This translates into CASSQVGGSGYEQYF. The whole variable domain, remainder taken from reference TRBV14 and TRBJ2-7, is EAGVTQFPSHSVIEKGQTVTLRCDPISGHDNLYWYRRVMGKEIKFLLHFVKESKQDESGMPNNRFLAERTGGTYSTLKVQPAELEDSGVYFCASSQVGGSGYEQYFGPGTRLTVT.

This chain joins TRBV19 and TRBJ1-3; perhaps TRBD1 as D (5 bases). The CDR3 spans 14 residues. CDR1 and CDR2 (germline): LNHDA, SQIVND (reference sequence). V was trimmed by 4 bases and J by 8 bases, leaving 15 bases between them. The CDR3 DNA sequence: TGTGCCAGTAGTACTACGACAGAAGGTCACACCATATATTTT. Encoded protein: CASSTTTEGHTIYF.

This sequence joins TRBV4-1 and TRBJ1-2; 9 bases fit TRBD1. Germline V lookup: CDR1 MGHRA, CDR2 YSYEKL. V was clipped by 4 bases and J by 4 bases; unmatched bases: 10. There are 16 residues in the CDR3. The CDR3 DNA follows: TGCGCCAGCAGCCGCCTCGGACAGGGGAAGAGCTATGGCTACACCTTC. Protein sequence: CASSRLGQGKSYGYTF.

This sequence joins TRBV28 and TRBJ2-3, with a weak D call TRBD2 (6 bases). The CDR3 consists of 16 residues. Trimming cost V 2 bases and J 1 base, with 13 bases left between them. Germline V gene sequence: CDR1 MDHEN, CDR2 SYDVKM. CDR3 protein: CASSLVSPGGTDTQYF. The CDR3 DNA follows: TGTGCCAGCAGTTTAGTTTCGCCGGGGGGCACAGATACGCAGTATTTT.

To note about this clone: The junction differs from germline at one of its ends, possibly a read error. This chain connects TRBV2 to TRBJ1-2, with D maybe TRBD1 (6 bases). CDR1 is SNHLY, CDR2 FYNNEI, per germline. This CDR3 comprises 12 residues. The DNA for the CDR3 is TGTGCCAGCAACAGGGATAACAATGGCTACACCTTC. It codes for CASNRDNNGYTF.

This chain's CDR3 is CASSPSGRIAGAQETQYF. For the CDR3, the DNA is TGCGCCAGCAGCCCCAGTGGAAGGATAGCGGGGGCGCAAGAGACCCAGTACTTC. J is TRBJ2-5 and V is TRBV4-1; 9 positions agree with TRBD2. Trimming took 4 bases from V and 2 from J; bases not matched to a gene: 14. Per the germline V gene, CDR1 is MGHRA and CDR2 is YSYEKL. The length of the CDR3 is 18 residues.

This chain joins TRBV20-1 and TRBJ2-5; D is ambiguous. The V and J ends lost 2 bases and 4 bases respectively, with 5 bases between them. The CDR3 contains 11 residues. Germline loops: CDR1 DFQATT, CDR2 SNEGSKA (reference sequence). CDR3 region: CSARSGETQYF. In DNA form, the CDR3 reads TGCAGTGCTAGATCGGGAGAGACCCAGTACTTC.

The chain uses TRBV27 and TRBJ1-1; D call uncertain. The CDR3 length is 14 residues. The V gene lost 6 bases and the J gene lost 6 bases, with 17 bases spanning the gap. The germline V gene has CDR1 MNHEY and CDR2 SMNVEV (reference sequence). The CDR3: CASRPEGTGAEAFF. In DNA, the CDR3 is TGTGCCAGCAGACCCGAGGGTACCGGGGCTGAAGCTTTCTTT.